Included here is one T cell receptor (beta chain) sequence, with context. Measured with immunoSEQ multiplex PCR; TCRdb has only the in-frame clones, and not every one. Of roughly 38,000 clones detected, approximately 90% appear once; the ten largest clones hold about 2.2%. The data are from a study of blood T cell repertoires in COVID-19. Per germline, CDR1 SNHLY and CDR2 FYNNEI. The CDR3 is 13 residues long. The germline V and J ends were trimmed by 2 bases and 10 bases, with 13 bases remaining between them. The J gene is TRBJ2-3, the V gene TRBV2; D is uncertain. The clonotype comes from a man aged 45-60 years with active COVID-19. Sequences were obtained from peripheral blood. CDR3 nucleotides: TGTGCCAGCAGTGAATATTCCTCAGAGGCGCAGTATTTT. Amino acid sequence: CASSEYSSEAQYF. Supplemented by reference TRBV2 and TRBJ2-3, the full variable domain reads EPEVTQTPSHQVTQMGQEVILRCVPISNHLYFYWYRQILGQKVEFLVSFYNNEISEKSEIFDDQFSVERPDGSNFTLKIRSTKLEDSAMYFCASSEYSSEAQYFGPGTRLTVL.